This paragraph covers one T cell receptor beta chain sequence. Its antigen is currently unknown. This CDR3 is 14 amino acids long. Germline CDR1 MNHEY, CDR2 SVGAGI. Trimming at V came to 6 bases and at J to 6 bases, leaving 6 bases not matched to a gene. The record originates from a study of T cell responses to AZD1222 COVID-19 vaccine. Sequenced by immunoSEQ multiplex PCR; TCRdb stores in-frame clones only, minus some. The sample consists of over 100,000 clones, roughly 90% of them appearing once. Study observations and caveats: No repertoire was sampled before or during the peak T cell response, only after it. CD4 TCRs covered the whole spike, strongest at regions 160-218 and 743-854. Donors were mostly white British, more females; clonal diversity possibly underestimated.

The J gene is TRBJ2-3, the V gene TRBV6-5; 10 bases map to TRBD1. Sequenced here: peripheral blood, sampled 28 days after the second AZD1222 dose. The receptor was derived from an adult who received the AZD1222 COVID-19 vaccine. DNA for the CDR3: TGTGCCAGCAGAAGACAGGGGGCAGGGGATACGCAGTATTTT. It specifies CASRRQGAGDTQYF.